This TCR beta chain is drawn from a study of tumor-infiltrating lymphocytes in primary liver carcinoma (dated by TCRdb to about 2017). Notes on the research overall: Of the five patients, three men and two women aged 30 to 69 years, four had hepatocellular carcinoma and one had combined HCC and intrahepatic cholangiocarcinoma. The five patients had tumors staged T1-T3 N0M0, with maximum diameters ranging from about 4.2 to 10 cm. Roughly 3.5 to 8 million productive TCRbeta reads were obtained per sample, and no significant difference in read depth was found between tissue types. For each liver tumor, the study sampled five regions along with adjacent normal tissue and blood, and applied TCRbeta repertoire sequencing, expression microarrays and whole-exome sequencing. TCRbeta repertoire sequencing covered about 35 specimens from 5 patients: around 25 tumor regions, 5 adjacent noncancerous liver tissues and 5 peripheral blood samples. High reproducibility was observed for the technical replicate repertoires, with mean shared-clone rates about 0.89 and correlation coefficients above 0.98.

Using a constant-region primer and ProtoScript II reverse transcriptase, TCRbeta-specific cDNA was reverse-transcribed from approximately 0.55 ug total RNA. Construction of the TCRbeta libraries relied on three nested rounds of multiplex PCR, following a slightly modified ARM-PCR procedure. Each of the first two PCR rounds ran for around 10 cycles using multiplex TRBV1-TRBV30 forward primers together with a Cbeta reverse primer. Sample barcodes and Illumina adapters were attached in a final 25-cycle PCR using Deep VentR polymerase. Before sequencing, amplicons between 200 and 500 bp were purified from gel using a QIAquick gel extraction kit. The TCRbeta amplicons were sequenced with 250-bp paired-end reads on an Illumina HiSeq 2500. On the authors' methods: To recover full CDR3 sequences, reads were quality-trimmed using Trimmomatic v0.33 and paired reads were then merged using FLASH v1.2.11. MiGEC v1.2.1b assigned V, D and J germline segments to the rearranged TCRbeta sequences. Clonotype statistics and Shannon-Wiener diversity indices were computed with VDJtools v1.0.0. Except for diversity analysis, only the 250 most abundant clonotypes of each sample were used in subsequent analyses to reduce sampling bias. TCRdb trimmed public reads at Q25 via fastp, called clones via MiXCR and kept in-frame beta chains. Merged by CDR3 protein, the rows form single entries marked with the most common genes and DNA. These V and J calls rely on TCRdb rather than the paper's analysis. Recorded for this sample are some 130,000 distinct CDR3 sequences; nearly 70% of them occurred a single time. The ten largest clonotypes hold about 8% of the sample.

Without any cell sorting, total RNA and DNA were extracted together from about 20-30 mg of bulk tissue using the AllPrep DNA/RNA mini kit. Surgical resection was performed in China between late 2015 and early 2016 on a few patients with histopathologically diagnosed primary liver carcinoma. At the time of sampling, the patients were treatment-naive and had chronic HBV infection. Each fresh piece of tumor and adjacent tissue was cut in two, with one half stored in RNAlater at -80 degrees C and the other half sent for histology. Summary of the overall study and its limitations: With just a few patients in the study, the authors point out that the findings should be validated in a larger study. Since the samples were bulk and unsorted, there was no way to compare CD4+ and CD8+ T cell repertoires. Repertoire overlap was higher between tumor regions (mean around 36%) than tumor-adjacent (around 17%) or tumor-blood (approximately 14%) pairs, consistent with antigen-driven expansion. Because only the TCR beta chain was sequenced and unpaired alpha chains were not captured, true repertoire diversity is likely underestimated. Compared with blood, tumors had a significantly larger share of the repertoire taken up by the top 250 clones (p = 0.039).

About this clonotype itself: No antigen is known for it. This could be a read error, since a much larger clone is one nucleotide away.

Trimming costs V 5 bases and J 4 bases, and their ends lie 6 bases apart. As encoded in the germline V gene, CDR1 is MDHEN while CDR2 is SYDVKM. From its cysteine to its phenylalanine, the CDR3 spans 12 amino acids. Only the CDR3 DNA is retained, 36 bases long and in frame from the first base. The V and J segments used are TRBV28 and TRBJ2-1; a tentative D match to TRBD1 spans 5 bases. Sequences were obtained from tumor-adjacent normal liver tissue. This TCR was sampled from a woman aged 60 to 75 with primary liver carcinoma and hepatitis B virus infection. The base sequence is TGTGCCAGCAGTAAGGGGTACAATGAGCAGTTCTTC. It translates to CASSKGYNEQFF.